The TCR beta chain under discussion was sequenced for a study of T cells in pancreatic ductal adenocarcinoma. CDR1 is SGHTA and CDR2 is FQGNSA in the germline V gene. V was clipped by 3 bases and J by 7 bases; unmatched bases: 9. CDR3 length: 14 amino acids. Libraries were prepared by immunoSEQ multiplex PCR; TCRdb keeps only in-frame clonotypes and omits some of them. The sample carries 100,000 or so clones, over 90% recorded once. Surgery without prior neoadjuvant therapy was the treatment of the selected pancreatic ductal adenocarcinoma patients. J is TRBJ2-7 and V is TRBV7-2, with 7 bases identical to TRBD2. The sample comprised PBMCs. This TCR derives from a human donor with pancreatic ductal adenocarcinoma. Here the CDR3 DNA reads TGTGCCAGCAGCTTCGACTCATCCGGGGGGGAGCAGTACTTC. This gives the protein CASSFDSSGGEQYF.